The 29 T cell receptor beta chains reported below all come from one sample, sequenced in a study of blood T cell repertoires in COVID-19. Using immunoSEQ multiplex PCR, the repertoire was profiled, and TCRdb retains in-frame clones only, with some absent. The data hold around 620,000 clones, with around 89% observed a single time. Sequencing input: peripheral blood. The receptors shown here come from a woman between 18 and 29 years old with acute or convalescent COVID-19.

Notes on this clone: At the DNA level, this CDR3 is encoded by other sequences in the same sample as well. The chain is built from TRBV29-1 and TRBJ1-1, with a possible D match to TRBD1 (5 bases). This CDR3 comprises 12 residues. Germline V gives CDR1 SQVTM, CDR2 ANQGSEA. Trimming took 4 bases from V and 4 from J, leaving 10 bases between them. The CDR3 region is CSVGQGGTEAFF. DNA of the CDR3: TGCAGCGTTGGGCAGGGAGGCACTGAAGCTTTCTTT. Supplemented by reference TRBV29-1 and TRBJ1-1, the full variable domain reads SAVISQKPSRDICQRGTSLTIQCQVDSQVTMMFWYRQQPGQSLTLIATANQGSEATYESGFVIDKFPISRPNLTFSTLTVSNMSPEDSSIYLCSVGQGGTEAFFGQGTRLTVV.

The V call is TRBV29-1, the J call TRBJ2-2; D gene uncertain. The V end was cut by 3 bases, the J end by 4 bases, with 9 bases between. The CDR3 loop spans 13 amino acids. Germline CDR1 and CDR2: SQVTM and ANQGSEA. CDR3 protein: CSVDSVVTGELFF. In DNA, the CDR3 is TGCAGCGTTGATTCGGTAGTCACCGGGGAGCTGTTTTTT.

Only a few counts were recorded for this clone. The chain's CDR3 is CASSDGTGNREAFF. The CDR3 bases are TGTGCCAGCAGTGACGGGACAGGGAATAGGGAAGCTTTCTTT. The rearrangement uses TRBV6-4 and TRBJ1-1; TRBD1 matches 9 bases. With 2 bases clipped from V and 8 bases from J, the junction kept 6 bases outside the gene matches. Germline assignment: CDR1 MRHNA and CDR2 SNTAGT. This CDR3 has 14 residues.

This clone was counted once. The V call is TRBV10-2, the J call TRBJ1-5, with D unclear. V was trimmed by 3 bases and J by 3 bases, leaving 12 bases between them. The CDR3 covers 15 residues. Germline lookup yields CDR1 WSHSY and CDR2 SAAADI. The CDR3 coding sequence is TGCGCCAGCAGTGATTATGCGGCCTACAATCAGCCCCAGCATTTT. Protein sequence: CASSDYAAYNQPQHF.

This rearrangement joins TRBV5-5 to TRBJ1-6; tentative D call: TRBD1 (5 bases). V dropped 1 base and J dropped 5 bases, with 7 bases sitting between them. The CDR3 covers 14 residues. Germline lookup yields CDR1 SGHKS and CDR2 YYEKEE (reference sequence). CDR3 residues: CASSLTGDNSPLHF. In DNA form, the CDR3 reads TGTGCCAGCAGCTTGACGGGGGATAATTCACCCCTCCACTTT. The full variable domain, completed using reference TRBV5-5 and TRBJ1-6, is DAGVTQSPTHLIKTRGQQVTLRCSPISGHKSVSWYQQVLGQGPQFIFQYYEKEERGRGNFPDRFSARQFPNYSSELNVNALLLGDSALYLCASSLTGDNSPLHFGNGTRLTVT.

The chain links TRBV6-5 to TRBJ1-3; 8 bases fit TRBD1. Germline loops: CDR1 MNHEY, CDR2 SVGAGI. V gave up 7 bases and J gave up 4 bases; unmatched junction bases: 9. The CDR3 is 15 amino acids. Here the CDR3 DNA reads TGTGCCAGCACCCCCCCAGGGGGCAAGGGAAACACCATATATTTT. Its protein is CASTPPGGKGNTIYF.

V gene TRBV5-6 combines with J gene TRBJ1-1; no reliable D call. The germline CDR1 and CDR2 sequences are SGHDT and YYEEEE. The CDR3 loop spans 12 amino acids. Deletions cut 4 bases from V and 4 bases from J, with 8 bases between. CDR3 residues: CASSQGGTEAFF. CDR3 nucleotide sequence: TGTGCCAGCAGCCAAGGAGGCACTGAAGCTTTCTTT.

The chain combines TRBV24-1 with TRBJ2-2, with 9 bases identical to TRBD1. The CDR3 loop spans 17 amino acids. The trim removed 4 bases at V and 4 bases at J, leaving 9 bases unmatched. Per germline, CDR1 KGHDR and CDR2 SFDVKD. The CDR3 DNA is TGTGCCACCAGTGACCCCCCGGGACAGGGACCCACCGGGGAGCTGTTTTTT. Residues: CATSDPPGQGPTGELFF.

This clone appeared a single time. The chain recombines TRBV7-3 with TRBJ1-2; the D is unclear. Germline V gives CDR1 SGHTA, CDR2 FQGTGA. V was shortened by 3 bases and J by 8 bases, with 13 bases between the two germline ends. CDR3 length: 13 amino acids. DNA for the CDR3: TGTGCCAGCAGCTTGGACTTCACGGGCGGCTACACCTTC. This sequence encodes CASSLDFTGGYTF.

On this clone itself: One junction end disagrees with the germline gene, perhaps due to a read error. The chain recombines TRBV6-5 with TRBJ2-1; D is unresolved. The CDR3 covers 11 residues. In germline, CDR1 is MNHEY, CDR2 SVGAGI. This CDR3 reads CASSSYDEQFF. The CDR3 bases are TGTGCCAGCAGTTCCTACGATGAGCAGTTCTTC.

The J gene is TRBJ2-1, the V gene TRBV4-3; the D gene is possibly TRBD1 (6 bases). The CDR3 is 16 amino acids. Germline CDR1 reads LGHNA; CDR2 reads YSLEER. The V gene lost 0 bases and the J gene lost 1 base, with 10 bases spanning the gap. CDR3 residues: CASSQDIQGSYNEQFF. The CDR3 DNA reads TGCGCCAGCAGCCAAGATATACAGGGTTCCTACAATGAGCAGTTCTTC.

CDR3 sequence (DNA): TGTGCCAGCAGCGTAGTACAGGGGAGATCCGGGGAGCTGTTTTTT. Its protein is CASSVVQGRSGELFF. The V call is TRBV9, the J call TRBJ2-2; 7 bases fit TRBD1. Germline loops: CDR1 SGDLS, CDR2 YYNGEE. V was pared by 0 bases and J by 6 bases, with 5 bases of the junction left unmatched. There are 15 residues in the CDR3.

V usage is TRBV19 and J usage is TRBJ1-6; D is possibly TRBD1 (5 bases). Trimming removed 5 bases from V and 6 bases from J, with 8 bases in between. Germline CDR1 is LNHDA and CDR2 is SQIVND (reference sequence). The CDR3 totals 13 residues. CDR3 DNA: TGTGCCAGTAGTCCCGACAGTAATTCACCCCTCCACTTT. Encoded protein: CASSPDSNSPLHF.

The rearrangement links TRBV11-2 to TRBJ2-3; a possible D gene is TRBD1 (6 bases). The germline gives CDR1 SGHAT, CDR2 FQNNGV. V lost 4 bases and J 0 bases, leaving 14 bases between the germline ends. This CDR3 region has 16 residues. The DNA for the CDR3 is TGTGCCAGCAGCTCGTGGACAGTAGTTAGCACAGATACGCAGTATTTT. It yields the protein CASSSWTVVSTDTQYF.

This clone was found once. The chain combines TRBV19 with TRBJ1-5; D possibly corresponds to TRBD1 (5 bases). The CDR3 runs to 12 residues. Germline CDR1 LNHDA, CDR2 SQIVND (reference sequence). V dropped 5 bases and J dropped 16 bases, with 18 bases sitting between them. The CDR3 here is CASSVWTWEVHF. CDR3 sequence (DNA): TGTGCCAGTAGTGTCTGGACATGGGAAGTACATTTT.

This clone was counted once. V and J are TRBV4-2 and TRBJ2-7, with 8 bases identical to TRBD1. Looked up from germline, CDR1 is LGHNA and CDR2 is YNFKEQ. The CDR3 covers 15 residues. V lost 5 bases, J lost 0 bases, and 6 bases stayed unmatched. CDR3 protein: CASSIPGQASYEQYF. The CDR3 DNA sequence: TGTGCCAGCAGCATTCCGGGACAGGCCTCCTACGAGCAGTACTTC.

The chain links TRBV4-1 to TRBJ1-5; possibly TRBD1 for D (6 bases). Germline lookup yields CDR1 MGHRA and CDR2 YSYEKL. There are 15 residues in the CDR3. Between the trimmed V and J ends, which lost 0 bases and 7 bases, there was a span of 13 bases. CDR3 DNA sequence: TGCGCCAGCAGCCAAGAACGAGGGGGTGGCCAGCCCCAGCATTTT. This sequence encodes CASSQERGGGQPQHF.

V usage is TRBV27 and J usage is TRBJ2-2, with 14 bases identical to TRBD2. Germline CDR1 MNHEY, CDR2 SMNVEV (reference sequence). V was pared by 6 bases and J by 5 bases, with 8 bases of the junction left unmatched. The CDR3 is made up of 17 amino acids. DNA of the CDR3: TGTGCCAGCAGCCTCCTACGACTAGCGGGGGGGACCGGGGAGCTGTTTTTT. Amino acids: CASSLLRLAGGTGELFF.

This clone was counted a few times. This chain uses TRBV4-1 with TRBJ2-2; perhaps TRBD2 as D (6 bases). CDR1 MGHRA and CDR2 YSYEKL come from the germline V gene. The CDR3 covers 15 residues. V was cut by 4 bases and J by 1 base, with 10 bases left in between. This CDR3 is CASSLRDWNTGELFF. CDR3 DNA: TGCGCCAGCAGCCTCCGGGACTGGAACACCGGGGAGCTGTTTTTT.

The chain joins TRBV6-1 to TRBJ1-3; 7 bases are a match to TRBD1. Per germline, CDR1 MNHNS and CDR2 SASEGT. This CDR3 has 16 amino acids. The trim removed 3 bases at V and 2 bases at J, leaving 7 bases unmatched. DNA of the CDR3: TGTGCCAGCAGTGATTCAAAGGGGGCGGCTGGAAACACCATATATTTT. Translated, it gives CASSDSKGAAGNTIYF.

The table lists this clone with a count of one. The CDR3 nucleotides read TGCGCCAGCAGCCAAGATTCAGGGGCTCAGGATTCACCCCTCCACTTT. Its translation: CASSQDSGAQDSPLHF. V is TRBV4-1 and J is TRBJ1-6; perhaps TRBD1 as D (6 bases). Trimming shortened V by 0 bases and J by 8 bases, and 14 bases separated the two germline ends. This CDR3 is 16 amino acids long. Per germline, CDR1 MGHRA and CDR2 YSYEKL.

This chain connects TRBV10-1 to TRBJ2-2; a possible D gene is TRBD1 (5 bases). The CDR3 loop spans 15 amino acids. The germline gives CDR1 WNHNN, CDR2 SYGVQD (reference sequence). Trimming took 8 bases from V and 1 from J, leaving 14 bases between them. The CDR3 region has the DNA TGCGCCAGCCGTGCTGAAGGGGTGAACACCGGGGAGCTGTTTTTT. Its protein product is CASRAEGVNTGELFF.

This chain joins TRBV5-5 and TRBJ1-4; D gene uncertain. The germline V gene has CDR1 SGHKS and CDR2 YYEKEE (reference sequence). This CDR3 contains 16 residues. Trimming left V 4 bases short and J 8 bases short, with 21 bases between. CDR3 sequence reads: CASSPYQGRGGEKLFF. The DNA for the CDR3 is TGTGCCAGCAGCCCCTACCAAGGGAGAGGAGGCGAAAAACTGTTTTTT.

The chain recombines TRBV6-2 or TRBV6-3 with TRBJ1-1; D possibly corresponds to TRBD1 (5 bases). Trimming stripped 2 bases from V and 5 bases from J, with 12 bases between. The CDR3 is made up of 14 amino acids. CDR1 MNHEY and CDR2 SVGEGT come from the germline V gene. As DNA, the CDR3 is TGTGCCAGCAGTTACGTAGGGGAAGGTACTGAAGCTTTCTTT. It yields the protein CASSYVGEGTEAFF.

J is TRBJ2-1 and V is TRBV6-5; TRBD1 agrees at 9 bases. Trimming took 5 bases from V and 9 from J; bases not matched to a gene: 11. Germline V gives CDR1 MNHEY, CDR2 SVGAGI. The CDR3 loop spans 15 amino acids. For the CDR3, the DNA is TGTGCCAGCAGTCCTGGACAGGGGAGAGGAGGTGAGCAGTTCTTC. Encoded protein: CASSPGQGRGGEQFF.

This rearrangement joins TRBV3-1 (or the pseudogene TRBV3-2) to TRBJ2-3, with TRBD2 matching over 8 bases. Unmatched junction bases numbered 7, after V lost 4 bases and J lost 7 bases. The CDR3 totals 14 residues. Germline V gene data show CDR1 as LGHDT and CDR2 as YNNKEL (reference sequence). CDR3 DNA sequence: TGTGCCAGCAGCCTCCTAAGCGGGGGAAATACGCAGTATTTT. This encodes CASSLLSGGNTQYF.

The chain carries TRBV30 and TRBJ1-2, with 8 bases aligning to TRBD1. CDR1 and CDR2 (germline): GTSNPN, SVGIG (reference sequence). The CDR3 contains 14 residues. With V trimmed by 0 bases and J by 7 bases, 7 bases remained unmatched. CDR3: CAWSVGRGQGGYTF. DNA of the CDR3: TGTGCCTGGAGTGTTGGCAGGGGGCAGGGTGGCTACACCTTC.

The V and J genes are TRBV5-4 and TRBJ2-7; tentative D call: TRBD2 (6 bases). V was cut by 2 bases and J by 0 bases, with 12 bases left in between. Germline loops: CDR1 SGHNT, CDR2 YYREEE (reference sequence). There are 15 residues in the CDR3. CDR3 in amino acids: CASSFGSGGSYEQYF. The CDR3 nucleotides read TGTGCCAGCAGCTTTGGTAGCGGCGGCTCCTACGAGCAGTACTTC.

The gene calls are TRBV3-1 (or the pseudogene TRBV3-2) and TRBJ2-3, with D tentatively TRBD1 (5 bases). The V gene lost 7 bases and the J gene lost 0 bases, with 14 bases spanning the gap. Germline CDR1 is LGHDT and CDR2 is YNNKEL (reference sequence). The CDR3 sequence is 15 residues long. CDR3 region: CASKVGGASTDTQYF. DNA of the CDR3: TGTGCCAGCAAGGTTGGTGGGGCCAGCACAGATACGCAGTATTTT.